There are many counts of the clone carrying this TCR beta chain. Its antigen remains unknown. TCRdb's copy holds only in-frame clones and misses some; the assay was immunoSEQ multiplex PCR. This sample has 95,000 to 150,000 clones, with 88% found just once. The data are from a study of T cell responses to AZD1222 COVID-19 vaccine. Whole-study results and caveats: No day 14 peak samples; only post-peak repertoires were characterized.

Unmatched junction bases numbered 8, after V lost 5 bases and J lost 6 bases. The CDR3 sequence is 15 residues long. Germline CDR1 and CDR2: MNHEY and SVGAGI. This chain links TRBV6-5 with TRBJ1-4, with TRBD1 identical over 8 bases. This receptor was obtained from an adult in good health. The source was peripheral blood, collected on day 0 of AZD1222 vaccination. CDR3 loop: CASSTQGDRDEKLFF. The CDR3 DNA follows: TGTGCCAGCAGTACACAGGGGGATAGGGATGAAAAACTGTTTTTT.